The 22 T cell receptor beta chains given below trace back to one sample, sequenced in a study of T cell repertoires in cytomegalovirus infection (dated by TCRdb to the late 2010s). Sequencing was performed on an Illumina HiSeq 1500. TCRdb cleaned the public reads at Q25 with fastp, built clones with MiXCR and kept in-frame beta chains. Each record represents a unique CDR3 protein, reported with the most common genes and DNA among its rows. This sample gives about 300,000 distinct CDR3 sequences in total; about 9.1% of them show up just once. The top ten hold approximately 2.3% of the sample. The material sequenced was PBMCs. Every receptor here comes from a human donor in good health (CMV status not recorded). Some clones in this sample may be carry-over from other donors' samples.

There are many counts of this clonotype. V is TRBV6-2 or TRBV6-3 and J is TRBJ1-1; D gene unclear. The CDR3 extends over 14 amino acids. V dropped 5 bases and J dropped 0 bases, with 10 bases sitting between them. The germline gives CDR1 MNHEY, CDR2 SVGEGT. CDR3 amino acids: CASSIKRMNTEAFF. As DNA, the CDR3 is TGTGCCAGCAGTATCAAGAGAATGAACACTGAAGCTTTCTTT.

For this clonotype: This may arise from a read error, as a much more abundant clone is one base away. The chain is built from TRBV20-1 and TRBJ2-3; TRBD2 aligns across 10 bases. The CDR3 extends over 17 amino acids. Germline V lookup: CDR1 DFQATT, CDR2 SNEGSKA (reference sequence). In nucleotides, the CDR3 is TGCAGTGCTAGAGATCTGGCTAGCGGGGGCCACGCTGATATGCAGTATTTT. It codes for CSARDLASGGHADMQYF.

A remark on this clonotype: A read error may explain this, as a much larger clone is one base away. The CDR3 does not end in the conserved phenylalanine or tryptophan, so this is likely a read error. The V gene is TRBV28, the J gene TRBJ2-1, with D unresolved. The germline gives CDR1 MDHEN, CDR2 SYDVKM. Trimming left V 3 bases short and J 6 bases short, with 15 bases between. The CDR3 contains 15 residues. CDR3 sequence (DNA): TGTGCCAGCAGTTTCACGTGGTTGGGAAGCAATGAGCAGTTCCTC. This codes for CASSFTWLGSNEQFL.

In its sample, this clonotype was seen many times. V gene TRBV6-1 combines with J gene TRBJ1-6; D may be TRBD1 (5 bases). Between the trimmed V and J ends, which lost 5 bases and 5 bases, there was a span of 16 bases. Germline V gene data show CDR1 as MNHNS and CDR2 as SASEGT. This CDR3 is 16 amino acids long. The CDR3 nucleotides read TGTGCCAGCAGTTATGGGGGAGGGAGGCATAATTCACCCCTCCACTTT. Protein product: CASSYGGGRHNSPLHF.

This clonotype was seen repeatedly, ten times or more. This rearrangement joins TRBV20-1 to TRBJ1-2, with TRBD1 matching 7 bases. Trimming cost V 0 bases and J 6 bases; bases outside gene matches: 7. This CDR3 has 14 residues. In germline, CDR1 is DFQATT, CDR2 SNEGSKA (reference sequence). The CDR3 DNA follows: TGCAGTGCTAGAGATCCCACAGGGGAAAATGGCTACACCTTC. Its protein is CSARDPTGENGYTF.

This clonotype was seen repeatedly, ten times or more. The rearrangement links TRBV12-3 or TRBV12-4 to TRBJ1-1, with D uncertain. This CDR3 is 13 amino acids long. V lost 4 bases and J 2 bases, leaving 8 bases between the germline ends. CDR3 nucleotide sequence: TGTGCCAGCAGTTCTCTTGGAAACACTGAAGCTTTCTTT. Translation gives CASSSLGNTEAFF.

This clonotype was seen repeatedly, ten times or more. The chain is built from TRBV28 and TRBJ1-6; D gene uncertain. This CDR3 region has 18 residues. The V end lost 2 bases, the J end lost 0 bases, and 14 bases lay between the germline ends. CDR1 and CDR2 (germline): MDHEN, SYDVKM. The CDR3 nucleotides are TGTGCCAGCAGTTTAACCCCTACGCTTGGCTCCTATAATTCACCCCTCCACTTT. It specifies CASSLTPTLGSYNSPLHF.

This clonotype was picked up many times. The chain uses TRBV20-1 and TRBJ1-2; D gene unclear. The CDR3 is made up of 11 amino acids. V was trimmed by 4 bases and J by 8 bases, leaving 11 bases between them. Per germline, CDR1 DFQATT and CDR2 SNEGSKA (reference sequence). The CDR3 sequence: CSAIGIGGYTF. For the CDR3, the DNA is TGCAGTGCTATAGGGATTGGGGGCTACACCTTC.

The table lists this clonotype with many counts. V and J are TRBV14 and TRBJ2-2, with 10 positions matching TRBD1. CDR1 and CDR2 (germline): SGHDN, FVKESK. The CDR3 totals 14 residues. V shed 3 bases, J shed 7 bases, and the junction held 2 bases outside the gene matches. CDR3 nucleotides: TGTGCCAGCAGCCACGGGACAGGGGACGGGGAGCTGTTTTTT. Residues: CASSHGTGDGELFF. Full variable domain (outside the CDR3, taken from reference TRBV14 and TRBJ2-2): EAGVTQFPSHSVIEKGQTVTLRCDPISGHDNLYWYRRVMGKEIKFLLHFVKESKQDESGMPNNRFLAERTGGTYSTLKVQPAELEDSGVYFCASSHGTGDGELFFGEGSRLTVL.

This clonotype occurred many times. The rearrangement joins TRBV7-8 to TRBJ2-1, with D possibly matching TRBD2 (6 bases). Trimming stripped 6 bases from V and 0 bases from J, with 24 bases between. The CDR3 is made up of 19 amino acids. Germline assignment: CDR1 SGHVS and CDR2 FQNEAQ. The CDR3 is CASRETRLAVLSSYNEQFF. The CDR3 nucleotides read TGTGCCAGCAGGGAAACGCGGTTAGCGGTCCTAAGCTCCTACAATGAGCAGTTCTTC.

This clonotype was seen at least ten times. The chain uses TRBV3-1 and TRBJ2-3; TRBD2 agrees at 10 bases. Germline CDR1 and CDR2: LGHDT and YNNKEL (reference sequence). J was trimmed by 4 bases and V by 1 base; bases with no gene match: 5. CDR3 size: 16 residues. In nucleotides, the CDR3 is TGTGCCAGCAGCCAAGCCAGCGGGGGGGCCTCAGATACGCAGTATTTT. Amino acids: CASSQASGGASDTQYF.

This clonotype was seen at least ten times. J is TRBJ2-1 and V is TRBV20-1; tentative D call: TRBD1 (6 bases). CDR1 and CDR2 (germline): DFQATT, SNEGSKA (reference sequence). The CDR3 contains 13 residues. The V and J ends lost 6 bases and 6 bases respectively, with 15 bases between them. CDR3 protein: CSARDTISNEQFF. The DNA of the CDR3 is TGCAGTGCCCGGGACACCATATCCAATGAGCAGTTCTTC.

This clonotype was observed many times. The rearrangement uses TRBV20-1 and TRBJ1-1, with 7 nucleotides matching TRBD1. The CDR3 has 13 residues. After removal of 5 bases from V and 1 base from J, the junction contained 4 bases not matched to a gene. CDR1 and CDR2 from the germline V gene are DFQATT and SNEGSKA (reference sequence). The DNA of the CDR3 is TGCAGTGCTGCGGGACAGCCGAACACTGAAGCTTTCTTT. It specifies CSAAGQPNTEAFF.

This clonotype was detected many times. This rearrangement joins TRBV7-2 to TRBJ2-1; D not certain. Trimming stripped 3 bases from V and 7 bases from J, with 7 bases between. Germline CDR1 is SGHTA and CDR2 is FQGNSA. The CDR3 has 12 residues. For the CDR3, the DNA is TGTGCCAGCAGCTTCATGGGGAATGAGCAGTTCTTC. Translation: CASSFMGNEQFF.

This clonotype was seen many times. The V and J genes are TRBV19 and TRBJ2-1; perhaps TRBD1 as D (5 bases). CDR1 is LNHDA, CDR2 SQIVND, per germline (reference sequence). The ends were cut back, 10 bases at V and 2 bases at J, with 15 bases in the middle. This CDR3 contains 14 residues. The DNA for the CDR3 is TGTGCCAACGACAGTTTTTCCCCCTACAATGAGCAGTTCTTC. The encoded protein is CANDSFSPYNEQFF. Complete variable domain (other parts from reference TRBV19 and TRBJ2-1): DGGITQSPKYLFRKEGQNVTLSCEQNLNHDAMYWYRQDPGQGLRLIYYSQIVNDFQKGDIAEGYSVSREKKESFPLTVTSAQKNPTAFYLCANDSFSPYNEQFFGPGTRLTVL.

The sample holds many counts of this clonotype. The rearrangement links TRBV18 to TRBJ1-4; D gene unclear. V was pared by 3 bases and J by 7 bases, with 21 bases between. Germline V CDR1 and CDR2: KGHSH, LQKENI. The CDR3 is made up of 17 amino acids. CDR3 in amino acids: CASSPNSLRGSGEKLFF. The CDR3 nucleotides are TGTGCCAGCTCACCGAACTCGTTGCGGGGTAGTGGTGAAAAACTGTTTTTT.

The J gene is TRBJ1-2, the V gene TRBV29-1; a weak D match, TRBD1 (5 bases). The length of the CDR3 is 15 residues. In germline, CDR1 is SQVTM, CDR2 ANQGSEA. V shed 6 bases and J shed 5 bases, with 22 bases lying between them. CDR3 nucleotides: TGCAGCGTGAAAACCCCGGGACCTAACAAGTATGGCTACACCTTC. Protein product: CSVKTPGPNKYGYTF.

This CDR3 reads CSVEVRVHEQYF. The CDR3, as DNA: TGCAGCGTTGAAGTGAGGGTCCACGAGCAGTACTTC. This chain connects TRBV29-1 to TRBJ2-7; a weak D match, TRBD2 (5 bases). With 1 base removed from V and 5 bases from J, the gap between germline ends came to 9 bases. This CDR3 region has 12 residues. Germline V gives CDR1 SQVTM, CDR2 ANQGSEA.

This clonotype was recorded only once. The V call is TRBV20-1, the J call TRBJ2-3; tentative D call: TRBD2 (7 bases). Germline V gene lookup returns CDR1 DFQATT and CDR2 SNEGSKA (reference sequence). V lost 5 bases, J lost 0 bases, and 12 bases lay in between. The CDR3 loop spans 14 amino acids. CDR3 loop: CSARAGASTDTQYF. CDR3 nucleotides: TGCAGTGCTCGCGCGGGGGCCAGCACAGATACGCAGTATTTT.

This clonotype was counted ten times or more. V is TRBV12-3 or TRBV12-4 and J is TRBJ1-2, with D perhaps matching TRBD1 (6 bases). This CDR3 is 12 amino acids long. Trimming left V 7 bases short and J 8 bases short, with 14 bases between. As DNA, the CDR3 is TGTGCCAGCACCCTCGGGGGGCAGGGCTACACCTTC. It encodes CASTLGGQGYTF.

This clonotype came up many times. CDR3 DNA sequence: TGTGCCAGCTTCACAGTGAACACTGAAGCTTTCTTT. It encodes CASFTVNTEAFF. The chain joins TRBV6-2 or TRBV6-3 to TRBJ1-1; D call uncertain. This CDR3 region has 12 residues. Per the germline V gene, CDR1 is MNHEY and CDR2 is SVGEGT. Trimming took 8 bases from V and 0 from J, leaving 7 bases between them.

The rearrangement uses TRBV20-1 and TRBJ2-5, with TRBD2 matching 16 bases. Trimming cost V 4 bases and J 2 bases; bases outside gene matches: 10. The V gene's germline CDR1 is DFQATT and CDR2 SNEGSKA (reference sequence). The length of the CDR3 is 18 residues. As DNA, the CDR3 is TGCAGTGCTACCTCCGGGACTAGCGGGGGGGCCCATCAAGAGACCCAGTACTTC. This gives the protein CSATSGTSGGAHQETQYF.